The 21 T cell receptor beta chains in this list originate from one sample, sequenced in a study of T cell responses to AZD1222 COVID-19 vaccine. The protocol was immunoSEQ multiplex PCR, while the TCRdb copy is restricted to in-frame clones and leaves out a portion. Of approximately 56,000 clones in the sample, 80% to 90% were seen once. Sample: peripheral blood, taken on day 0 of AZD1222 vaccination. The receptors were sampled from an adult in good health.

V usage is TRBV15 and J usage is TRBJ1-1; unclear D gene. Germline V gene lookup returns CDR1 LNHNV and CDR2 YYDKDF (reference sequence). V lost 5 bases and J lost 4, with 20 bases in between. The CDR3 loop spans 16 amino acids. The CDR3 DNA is TGTGCCACCAGCCGCGATATATCCGTTTGGAGCACTGAAGCTTTCTTT. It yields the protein CATSRDISVWSTEAFF.

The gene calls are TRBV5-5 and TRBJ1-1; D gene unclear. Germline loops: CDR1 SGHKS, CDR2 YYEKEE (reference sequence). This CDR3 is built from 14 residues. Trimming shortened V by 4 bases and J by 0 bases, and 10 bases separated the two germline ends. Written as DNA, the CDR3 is TGTGCCAGCAGCCTCGGAGTCATGAACACTGAAGCTTTCTTT. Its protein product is CASSLGVMNTEAFF.

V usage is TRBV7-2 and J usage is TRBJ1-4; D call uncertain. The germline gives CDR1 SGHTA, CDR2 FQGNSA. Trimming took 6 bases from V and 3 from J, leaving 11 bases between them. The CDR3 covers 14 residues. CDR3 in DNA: TGTGCCAGCAGACGGAACCCGGCTAATGAAAAACTGTTTTTT. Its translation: CASRRNPANEKLFF.

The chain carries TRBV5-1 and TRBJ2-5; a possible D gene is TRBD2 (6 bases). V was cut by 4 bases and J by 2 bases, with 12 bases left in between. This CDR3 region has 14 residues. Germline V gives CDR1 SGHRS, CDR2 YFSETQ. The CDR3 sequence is CASSPGSSQETQYF. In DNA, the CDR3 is TGCGCCAGCAGCCCCGGGAGCTCACAAGAGACCCAGTACTTC. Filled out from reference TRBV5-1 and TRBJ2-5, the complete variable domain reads KAGVTQTPRYLIKTRGQQVTLSCSPISGHRSVSWYQQTPGQGLQFLFEYFSETQRNKGNFPGRFSGRQFSNSRSEMNVSTLELGDSALYLCASSPGSSQETQYFGPGTRLLVL.

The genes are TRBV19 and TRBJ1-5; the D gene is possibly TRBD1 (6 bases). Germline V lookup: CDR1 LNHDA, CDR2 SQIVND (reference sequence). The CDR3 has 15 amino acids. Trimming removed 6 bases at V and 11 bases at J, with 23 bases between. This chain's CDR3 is CASSLGGDNFRSQHF. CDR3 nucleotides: TGTGCCAGTAGCCTGGGGGGGGACAACTTTCGGTCCCAGCATTTT.

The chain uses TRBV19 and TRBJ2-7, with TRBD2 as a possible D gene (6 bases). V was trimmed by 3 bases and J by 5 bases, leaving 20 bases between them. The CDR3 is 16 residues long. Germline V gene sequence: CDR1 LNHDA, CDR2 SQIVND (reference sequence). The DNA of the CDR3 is TGTGCCAGTAGTATCCGGAGGGAAGTTGGTTCCCACGAGCAGTACTTC. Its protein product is CASSIRREVGSHEQYF.

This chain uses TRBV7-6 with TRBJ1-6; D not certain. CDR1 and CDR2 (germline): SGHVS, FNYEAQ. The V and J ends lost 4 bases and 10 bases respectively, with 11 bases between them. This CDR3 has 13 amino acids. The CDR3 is CASSSLLGSPLHF. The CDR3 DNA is TGTGCCAGCAGCTCCCTCCTAGGATCACCCCTCCACTTT.

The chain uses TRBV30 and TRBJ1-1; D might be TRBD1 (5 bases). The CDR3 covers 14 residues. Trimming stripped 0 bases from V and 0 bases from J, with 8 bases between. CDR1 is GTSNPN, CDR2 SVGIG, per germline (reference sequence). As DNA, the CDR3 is TGTGCCTGGAGTGTTAGGACAATGAACACTGAAGCTTTCTTT. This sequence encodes CAWSVRTMNTEAFF.

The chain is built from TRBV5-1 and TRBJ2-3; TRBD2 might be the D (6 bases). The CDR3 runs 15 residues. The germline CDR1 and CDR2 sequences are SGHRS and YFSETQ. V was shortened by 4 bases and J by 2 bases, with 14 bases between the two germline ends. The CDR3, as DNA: TGCGCCAGCAGCGTCCGGGACTCTAACACAGATACGCAGTATTTT. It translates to CASSVRDSNTDTQYF.

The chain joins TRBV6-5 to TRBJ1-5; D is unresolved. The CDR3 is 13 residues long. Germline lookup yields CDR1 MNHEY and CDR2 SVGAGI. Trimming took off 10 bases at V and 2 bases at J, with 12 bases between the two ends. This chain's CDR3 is CATWPIGNQPQHF. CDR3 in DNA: TGTGCCACCTGGCCAATCGGCAATCAGCCCCAGCATTTT.

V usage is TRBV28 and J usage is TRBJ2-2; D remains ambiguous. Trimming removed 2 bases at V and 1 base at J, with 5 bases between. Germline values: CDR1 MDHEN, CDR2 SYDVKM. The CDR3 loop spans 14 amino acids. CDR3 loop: CASSLPVNTGELFF. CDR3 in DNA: TGTGCCAGCAGTTTACCAGTGAACACCGGGGAGCTGTTTTTT.

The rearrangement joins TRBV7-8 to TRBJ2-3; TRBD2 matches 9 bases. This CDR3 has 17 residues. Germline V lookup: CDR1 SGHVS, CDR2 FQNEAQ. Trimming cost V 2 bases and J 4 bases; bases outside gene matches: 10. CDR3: CASSLHGGGASADTQYF. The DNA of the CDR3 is TGTGCCAGCAGCTTACACGGCGGGGGGGCCTCGGCAGATACGCAGTATTTT.

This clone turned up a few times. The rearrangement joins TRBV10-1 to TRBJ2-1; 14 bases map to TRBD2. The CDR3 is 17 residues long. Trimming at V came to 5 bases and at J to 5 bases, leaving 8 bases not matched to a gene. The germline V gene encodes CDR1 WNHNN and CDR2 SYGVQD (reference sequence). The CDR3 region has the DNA TGCGCCAGCAGTCGTCCGGGACTAGCGGGGGCCAACAATGAGCAGTTCTTC. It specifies CASSRPGLAGANNEQFF.

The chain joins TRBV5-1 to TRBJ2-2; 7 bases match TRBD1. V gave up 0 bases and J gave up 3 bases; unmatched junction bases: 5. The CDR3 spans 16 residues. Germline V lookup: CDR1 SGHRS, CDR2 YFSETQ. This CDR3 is CASSLGVGGDTGELFF. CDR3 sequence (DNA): TGCGCCAGCAGCTTGGGTGTAGGGGGCGACACCGGGGAGCTGTTTTTT.

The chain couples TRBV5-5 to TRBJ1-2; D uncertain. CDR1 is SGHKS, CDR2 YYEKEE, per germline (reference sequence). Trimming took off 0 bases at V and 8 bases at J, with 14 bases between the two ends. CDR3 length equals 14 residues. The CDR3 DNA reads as TGTGCCAGCAGCTTGGACAGCCCAACGGGAGGCTACACCTTC. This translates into CASSLDSPTGGYTF.

CDR3 coding DNA: TGTGCCAGCAGTTTATGGACCAATGAAAAACTGTTTTTT. It translates to CASSLWTNEKLFF. The gene calls are TRBV27 and TRBJ1-4; no reliable D call. Per germline, CDR1 MNHEY and CDR2 SMNVEV (reference sequence). The CDR3 sequence is 13 residues long. V dropped 1 base and J dropped 5 bases, with 5 bases sitting between them. The complete variable domain, with remaining parts taken from reference TRBV27 and TRBJ1-4, reads EAQVTQNPRYLITVTGKKLTVTCSQNMNHEYMSWYRQDPGLGLRQIYYSMNVEVTDKGDVPEGYKVSRKEKRNFPLILESPSPNQTSLYFCASSLWTNEKLFFGSGTQLSVL.

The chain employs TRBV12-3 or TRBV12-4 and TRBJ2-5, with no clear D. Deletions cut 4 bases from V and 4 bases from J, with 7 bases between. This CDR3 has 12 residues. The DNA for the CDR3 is TGTGCCAGCAGTTGGCAGTCAGAGACCCAGTACTTC. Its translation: CASSWQSETQYF.

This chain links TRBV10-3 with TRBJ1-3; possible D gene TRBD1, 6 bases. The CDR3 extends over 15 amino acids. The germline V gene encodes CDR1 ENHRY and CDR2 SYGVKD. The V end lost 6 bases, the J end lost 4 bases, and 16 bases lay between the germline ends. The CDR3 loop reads CAIRDTTRGGNTIYF. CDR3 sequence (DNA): TGTGCCATCAGGGACACGACTAGGGGGGGAAACACCATATATTTT.

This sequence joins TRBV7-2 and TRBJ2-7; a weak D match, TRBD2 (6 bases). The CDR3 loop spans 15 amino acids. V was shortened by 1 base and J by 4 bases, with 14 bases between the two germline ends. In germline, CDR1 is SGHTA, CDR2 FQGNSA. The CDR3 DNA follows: TGTGCCAGCAGCTTAGAGGGGAGGAGGGAATACGAGCAGTACTTC. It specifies CASSLEGRREYEQYF.

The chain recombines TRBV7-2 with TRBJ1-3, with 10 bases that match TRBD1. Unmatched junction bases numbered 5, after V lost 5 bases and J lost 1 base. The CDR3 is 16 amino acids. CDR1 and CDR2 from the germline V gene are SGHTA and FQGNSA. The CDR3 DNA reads TGTGCCAGCAGCCCCCGGACAGGGGGGTCTGGAAACACCATATATTTT. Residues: CASSPRTGGSGNTIYF.

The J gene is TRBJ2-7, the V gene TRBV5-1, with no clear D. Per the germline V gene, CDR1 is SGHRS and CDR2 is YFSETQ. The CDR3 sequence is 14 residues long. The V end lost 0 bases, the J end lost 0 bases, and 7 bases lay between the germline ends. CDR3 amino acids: CASSLGRNSYEQYF. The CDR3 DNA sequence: TGCGCCAGCAGCTTGGGTAGGAACTCCTACGAGCAGTACTTC.